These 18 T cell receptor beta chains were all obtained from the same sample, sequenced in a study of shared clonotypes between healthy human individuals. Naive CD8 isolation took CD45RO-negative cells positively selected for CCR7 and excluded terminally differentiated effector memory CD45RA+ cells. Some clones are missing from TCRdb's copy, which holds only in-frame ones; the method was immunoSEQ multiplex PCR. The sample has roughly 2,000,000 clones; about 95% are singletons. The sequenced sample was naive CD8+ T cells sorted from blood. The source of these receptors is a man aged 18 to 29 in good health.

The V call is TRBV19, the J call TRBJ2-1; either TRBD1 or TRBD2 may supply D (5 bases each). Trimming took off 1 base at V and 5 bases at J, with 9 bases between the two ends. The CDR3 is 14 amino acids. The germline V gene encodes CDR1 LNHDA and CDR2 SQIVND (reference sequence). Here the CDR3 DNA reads TGTGCCAGTAGTATAGGGGGGAGCCACAATGAGCAGTTCTTC. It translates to CASSIGGSHNEQFF.

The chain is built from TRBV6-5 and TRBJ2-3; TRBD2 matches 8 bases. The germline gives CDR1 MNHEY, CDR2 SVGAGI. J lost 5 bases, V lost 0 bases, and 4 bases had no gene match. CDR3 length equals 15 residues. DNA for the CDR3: TGTGCCAGCAGTTACTCGATCCTAGCGGGAGATACGCAGTATTTT. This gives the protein CASSYSILAGDTQYF.

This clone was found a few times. The CDR3 is CASSRDGGNTIYF. The DNA of the CDR3 is TGCGCCAGCAGCCGAGACGGCGGAAACACCATATATTTT. The chain combines TRBV5-1 with TRBJ1-3; the D is unclear. The CDR3 runs to 13 residues. Trimming took 4 bases from V and 4 from J, leaving 9 bases between them. CDR1 is SGHRS and CDR2 is YFSETQ in the germline V gene.

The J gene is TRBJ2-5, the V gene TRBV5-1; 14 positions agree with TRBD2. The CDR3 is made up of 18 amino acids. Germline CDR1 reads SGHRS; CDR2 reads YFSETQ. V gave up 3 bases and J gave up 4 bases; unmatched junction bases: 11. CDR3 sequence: CASSSRLAGGKGAETQYF. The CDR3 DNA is TGCGCCAGCAGCTCGCGACTAGCGGGGGGGAAGGGGGCAGAGACCCAGTACTTC.

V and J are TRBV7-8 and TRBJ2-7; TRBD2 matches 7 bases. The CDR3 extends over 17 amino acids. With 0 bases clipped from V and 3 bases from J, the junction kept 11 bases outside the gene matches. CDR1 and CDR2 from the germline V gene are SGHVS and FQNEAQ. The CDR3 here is CASSLATWGGHDYEQYF. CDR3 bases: TGTGCCAGCAGCTTAGCGACTTGGGGGGGTCACGACTACGAGCAGTACTTC.

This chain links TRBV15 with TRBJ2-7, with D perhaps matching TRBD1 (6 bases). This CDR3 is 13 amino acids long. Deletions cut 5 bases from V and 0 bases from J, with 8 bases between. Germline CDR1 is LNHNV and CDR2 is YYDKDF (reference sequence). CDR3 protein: CATSRDNSYEQYF. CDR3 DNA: TGTGCCACCAGCCGGGACAACTCCTACGAGCAGTACTTC.

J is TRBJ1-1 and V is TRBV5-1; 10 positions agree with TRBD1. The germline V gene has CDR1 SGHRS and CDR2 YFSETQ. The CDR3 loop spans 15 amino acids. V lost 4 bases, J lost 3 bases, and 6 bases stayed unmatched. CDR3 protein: CASSPWTGGDTEAFF. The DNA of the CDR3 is TGCGCCAGCAGCCCCTGGACAGGGGGGGACACTGAAGCTTTCTTT.

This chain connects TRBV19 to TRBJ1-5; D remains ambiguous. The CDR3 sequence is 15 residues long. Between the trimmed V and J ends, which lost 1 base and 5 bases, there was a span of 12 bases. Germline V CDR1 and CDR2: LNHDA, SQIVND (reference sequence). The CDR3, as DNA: TGTGCCAGTAGTATAGGGGGTGCTGGGGATCAGCCCCAGCATTTT. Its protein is CASSIGGAGDQPQHF.

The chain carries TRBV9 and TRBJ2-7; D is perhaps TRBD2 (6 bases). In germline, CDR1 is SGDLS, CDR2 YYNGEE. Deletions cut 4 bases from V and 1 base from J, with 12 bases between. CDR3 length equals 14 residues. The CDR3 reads CASSPFSGSYEQYF. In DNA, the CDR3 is TGTGCCAGCAGCCCCTTTAGCGGTTCCTACGAGCAGTACTTC.

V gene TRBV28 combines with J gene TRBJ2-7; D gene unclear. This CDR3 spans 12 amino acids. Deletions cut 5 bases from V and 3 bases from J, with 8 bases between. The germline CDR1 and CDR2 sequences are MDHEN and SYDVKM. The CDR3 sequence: CASSLSNYEQYF. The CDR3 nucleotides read TGTGCCAGCAGTCTGAGTAACTACGAGCAGTACTTC.

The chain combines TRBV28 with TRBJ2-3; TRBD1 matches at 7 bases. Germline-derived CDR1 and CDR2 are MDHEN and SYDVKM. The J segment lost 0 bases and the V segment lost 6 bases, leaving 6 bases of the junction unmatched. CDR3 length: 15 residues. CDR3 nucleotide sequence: TGTGCCAGCAGCCAAGGGACAGACAGCACAGATACGCAGTATTTT. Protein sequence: CASSQGTDSTDTQYF. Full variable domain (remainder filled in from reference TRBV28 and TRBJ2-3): DVKVTQSSRYLVKRTGEKVFLECVQDMDHENMFWYRQDPGLGLRLIYFSYDVKMKEKGDIPEGYSVSREKKERFSLILESASTNQTSMYLCASSQGTDSTDTQYFGPGTRLTVL.

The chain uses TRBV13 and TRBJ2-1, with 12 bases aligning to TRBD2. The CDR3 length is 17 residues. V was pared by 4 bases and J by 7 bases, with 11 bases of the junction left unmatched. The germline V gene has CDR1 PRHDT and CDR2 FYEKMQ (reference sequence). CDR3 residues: CASSSYSTSGRTNEQFF. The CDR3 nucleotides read TGTGCCAGCAGCTCGTACTCCACTAGCGGGAGGACGAATGAGCAGTTCTTC.

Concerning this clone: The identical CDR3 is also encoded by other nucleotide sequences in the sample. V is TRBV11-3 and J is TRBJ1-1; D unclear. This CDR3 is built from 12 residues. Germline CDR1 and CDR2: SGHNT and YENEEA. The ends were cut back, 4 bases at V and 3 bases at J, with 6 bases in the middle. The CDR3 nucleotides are TGTGCCAGCAGCTGGGGTGACACTGAAGCTTTCTTT. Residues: CASSWGDTEAFF.

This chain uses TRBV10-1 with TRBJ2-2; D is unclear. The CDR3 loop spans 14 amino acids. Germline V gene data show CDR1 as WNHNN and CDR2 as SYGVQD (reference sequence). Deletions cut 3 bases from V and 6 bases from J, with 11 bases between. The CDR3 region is CASSEVRRPGELFF. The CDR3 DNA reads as TGCGCCAGCAGTGAAGTCCGTAGACCCGGGGAGCTGTTTTTT.

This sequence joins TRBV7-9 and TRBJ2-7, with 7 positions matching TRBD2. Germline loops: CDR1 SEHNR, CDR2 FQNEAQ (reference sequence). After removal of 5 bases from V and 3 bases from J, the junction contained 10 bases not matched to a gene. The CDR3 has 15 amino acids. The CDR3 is CASSAGELGVYEQYF. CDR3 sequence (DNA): TGTGCCAGCAGCGCGGGGGAGCTTGGAGTCTACGAGCAGTACTTC.

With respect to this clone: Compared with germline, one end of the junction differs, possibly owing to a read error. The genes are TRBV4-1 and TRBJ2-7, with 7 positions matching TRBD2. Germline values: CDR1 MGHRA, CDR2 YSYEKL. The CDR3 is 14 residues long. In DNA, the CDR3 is TGCGCCAGCAGCCAAAAAGCGGGATCCTCCGAGCAGTACTTC. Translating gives CASSQKAGSSEQYF.

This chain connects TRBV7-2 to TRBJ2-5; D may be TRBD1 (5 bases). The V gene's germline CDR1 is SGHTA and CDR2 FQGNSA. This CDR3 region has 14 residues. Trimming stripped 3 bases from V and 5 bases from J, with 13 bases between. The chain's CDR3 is CASSFPADTETQYF. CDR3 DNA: TGTGCCAGCAGCTTCCCGGCGGACACGGAGACCCAGTACTTC.

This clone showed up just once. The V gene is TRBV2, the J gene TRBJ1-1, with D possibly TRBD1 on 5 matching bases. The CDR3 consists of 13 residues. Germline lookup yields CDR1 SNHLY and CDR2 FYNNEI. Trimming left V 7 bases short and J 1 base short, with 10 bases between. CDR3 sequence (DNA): TGTGCCAGCACCCCAGGGACGAACACTGAAGCTTTCTTT. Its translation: CASTPGTNTEAFF.